This T cell receptor (beta chain) was identified in a study of blood T cells in healthy people across ages. Healthy Caucasian individuals from Russia aged about 6 to 100 were enrolled as donors. The sample, roughly 9.1 milliliters of peripheral blood, was drawn from each donor. PCR was performed a second time for about 7 to 11 cycles using a sample-barcoded 5' primer and a J-beta primer mix. Using its own MiXCR run on the 5' RACE reads, TCRdb lists one record per CDR3 protein. This sample yields around 900,000 distinct CDR3 sequences, of which more than 25% are seen a single time; roughly a sixth belongs to the top ten. This CDR3 has 13 amino acids. V lost 0 bases, J lost 8 bases, and 11 bases lay in between. Germline CDR1 KGHSH, CDR2 LQKENI. Findings and caveats of the study: Researchers said unsorted PBMCs prevented a conclusive naive versus antigen-experienced comparison. Diversity was higher, and naive CD4+ cells more numerous, in long-lived donors than in aged donors.

This clonotype was observed many times. Its specificity is unknown. The chain joins TRBV18 to TRBJ2-7, with a possible D match to TRBD2 (6 bases). Sequencing used blood. The clonotype was recovered from a woman older than 75 in good health. The CDR3 is CASSPPGRNQQYF. The CDR3 nucleotides are TGTGCCAGCTCACCACCTGGGAGGAATCAGCAGTACTTC.